A selection of T cell receptor beta chains follows, all from one sample in a study of response to subunit inactivated influenza vaccine. TCRdb reprocessed the RT-PCR reads via MiXCR and lists one record per CDR3 protein. Of 430,000 or so distinct CDR3 sequences detected, around 9.9% appear once; the ten largest clones hold about 12%. The sequenced sample was PBMCs from blood, obtained roughly 6 weeks after vaccination. These receptors originate from a man aged 45-60 years who received an inactivated influenza vaccine. Each CDR3 is given with its conserved first and last residue.

len: 15; j_gene: TRBJ2-1; v_gene: TRBV7-2; CDR3aa: CASSPLAGMNNEQFF
len: 15; j_gene: TRBJ1-3; v_gene: TRBV10-3; CDR3aa: CAISVGSPSGNTIYF
len: 12; j_gene: TRBJ1-6; v_gene: TRBV20-1; CDR3aa: CSALRGNSPLHF
len: 16; j_gene: TRBJ1-5; v_gene: TRBV20-1; CDR3aa: CSASKQGLKSNQPQHF
len: 15; j_gene: TRBJ1-6; v_gene: TRBV27; CDR3aa: CASSTGATYNSPLHF
len: 16; j_gene: TRBJ1-3; v_gene: TRBV10-3; CDR3aa: CAISDDRGLAGNTIYF
len: 16; j_gene: TRBJ2-3; v_gene: TRBV9; CDR3aa: CASSPGTSGSGDTQYF
len: 14; j_gene: TRBJ1-1; v_gene: TRBV2; CDR3aa: CASKEGRGGTEAFF
len: 12; j_gene: TRBJ2-2; v_gene: TRBV12-5; CDR3aa: CASGFGTGELFF
len: 16; j_gene: TRBJ2-7; v_gene: TRBV11-2; CDR3aa: CASSLRGLLLSYEQYF
len: 14; j_gene: TRBJ2-7; v_gene: TRBV18; CDR3aa: CASSPGTSYNEQYF
len: 14; j_gene: TRBJ2-1; v_gene: TRBV9; CDR3aa: CASSASGRYNEQFF
len: 14; j_gene: TRBJ2-7; v_gene: TRBV18; CDR3aa: CASSPWDRVYEQYF
len: 14; j_gene: TRBJ2-7; v_gene: TRBV7-9; CDR3aa: CASSSQMGGFGQYF
len: 12; j_gene: TRBJ2-5; v_gene: TRBV20-1; CDR3aa: CSASWGPETQYF
len: 15; j_gene: TRBJ2-3; v_gene: TRBV5-1; CDR3aa: CASSRTGMITDTQYF
len: 12; j_gene: TRBJ2-7; v_gene: TRBV12-3/TRBV12-4; CDR3aa: CASSFGQGVQYF
len: 13; j_gene: TRBJ2-1; v_gene: TRBV19; CDR3aa: CASSMVGYNEQFF
len: 14; j_gene: TRBJ1-1; v_gene: TRBV20-1; CDR3aa: CSARDTQGFTEAFF
len: 14; j_gene: TRBJ2-6; v_gene: TRBV20-1; CDR3aa: CSAHTGPGANVLTF
len: 16; j_gene: TRBJ2-1; v_gene: TRBV20-1; CDR3aa: CSARAPGLAAYNEQFF
len: 12; j_gene: TRBJ2-3; v_gene: TRBV6-5; CDR3aa: CASRQWQGTQYF
len: 14; j_gene: TRBJ2-7; v_gene: TRBV29-1; CDR3aa: CSVKRGTGGYEQYF
len: 14; j_gene: TRBJ2-1; v_gene: TRBV11-2; CDR3aa: CASSRPGTSAEQFF
len: 14; j_gene: TRBJ2-7; v_gene: TRBV9; CDR3aa: CTSSSGGETYEQYF
len: 18; j_gene: TRBJ1-5; v_gene: TRBV21-1; CDR3aa: CASSTFGWTQHSNQPQHF
len: 12; j_gene: TRBJ2-5; v_gene: TRBV29-1; CDR3aa: CSAGGGRETQYF
len: 14; j_gene: TRBJ2-2; v_gene: TRBV10-3; CDR3aa: CAISESERTGELFF
len: 17; j_gene: TRBJ2-7; v_gene: TRBV7-8; CDR3aa: CASSELAGGGSSYEQYF